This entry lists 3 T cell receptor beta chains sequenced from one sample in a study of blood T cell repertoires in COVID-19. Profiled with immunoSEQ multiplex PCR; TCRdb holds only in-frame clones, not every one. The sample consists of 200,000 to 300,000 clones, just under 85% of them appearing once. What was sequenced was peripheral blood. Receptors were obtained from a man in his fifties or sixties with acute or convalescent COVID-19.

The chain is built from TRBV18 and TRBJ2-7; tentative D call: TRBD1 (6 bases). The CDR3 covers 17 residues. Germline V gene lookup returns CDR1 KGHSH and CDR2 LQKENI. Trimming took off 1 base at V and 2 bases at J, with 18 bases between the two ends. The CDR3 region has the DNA TGTGCCAGCTCACCACTATTCGGTAAGCAGGGGACCTACGAGCAGTACTTC. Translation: CASSPLFGKQGTYEQYF.

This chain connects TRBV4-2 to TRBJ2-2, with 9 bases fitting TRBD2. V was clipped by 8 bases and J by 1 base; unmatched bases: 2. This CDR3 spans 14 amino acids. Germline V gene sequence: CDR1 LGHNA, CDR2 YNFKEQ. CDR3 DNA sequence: TGTGCCAGCCAGCGGGAGGAGAACACCGGGGAGCTGTTTTTT. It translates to CASQREENTGELFF.

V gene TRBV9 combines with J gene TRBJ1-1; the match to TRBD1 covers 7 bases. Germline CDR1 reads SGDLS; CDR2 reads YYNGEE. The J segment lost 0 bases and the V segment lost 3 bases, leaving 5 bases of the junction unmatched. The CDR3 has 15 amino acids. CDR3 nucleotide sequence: TGTGCCAGCAGCGGAGACGGGACAGTGAACACTGAAGCTTTCTTT. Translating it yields CASSGDGTVNTEAFF.